The rows below give T cell receptor beta chains drawn from one sample of a study of response to subunit inactivated influenza vaccine. TCRdb re-called the RT-PCR reads with MiXCR, one entry per CDR3 protein. The sample holds hundreds of thousands of distinct CDR3 sequences, roughly 14% seen once. The sequenced sample was PBMCs from blood, obtained 11 to 12 days after vaccination. These receptors all stem from a man between 50 and 59 years old who received an inactivated influenza vaccine. Both conserved end residues are part of each CDR3. The order of the fields is clone size, V gene, J gene, D gene, CDR3 protein, CDR3 DNA. D genes are given only for firm matches. Clone size appears in some rows only: once, few, many, or a class for an expanded clone.

size: once; V: TRBV12-3/TRBV12-4; J: TRBJ2-1; D: TRBD2; CDR3: CASGLAGGRYEQFF; DNA: TGTGCCAGCGGTTTAGCGGGAGGGAGATATGAGCAGTTCTTC
size: many; V: TRBV5-1; J: TRBJ2-1; D: NA; CDR3: CASSLQDVYNEQFF; DNA: TGCGCCAGCAGCTTGCAGGACGTCTACAATGAGCAGTTCTTC
size: NA; V: TRBV28; J: TRBJ1-4; D: NA; CDR3: CASSFYEGNKKLFF; DNA: TGTGCCAGCAGTTTTTACGAAGGAAATAAAAAACTGTTTTTT
size: NA; V: TRBV5-1; J: TRBJ2-5; D: NA; CDR3: CASSSGLRGETQYF; DNA: TGCGCCAGCAGCTCGGGCCTCCGCGGGGAGACCCAGTACTTC
size: few; V: TRBV18; J: TRBJ1-2; D: TRBD1; CDR3: CASSPLTGQGPSYGYTF; DNA: TGTGCCAGCTCACCACTCACGGGACAGGGCCCCAGCTATGGCTACACCTTC
size: many; V: TRBV6-2/TRBV6-3; J: TRBJ2-6; D: NA; CDR3: CASRQISGANVLTF; DNA: TGTGCCAGCAGGCAAATCTCTGGGGCCAACGTCCTGACTTTC
size: few; V: TRBV7-7; J: TRBJ2-2; D: NA; CDR3: CASSLGTGSTGELFF; DNA: TGTGCCAGCAGCTTGGGGACTGGTTCCACCGGGGAGCTGTTTTTT
size: NA; V: TRBV7-2; J: TRBJ2-2; D: TRBD1; CDR3: CASSPPGQQTSGELFF; DNA: TGTGCCAGCAGCCCTCCGGGACAGCAAACTTCCGGGGAGCTGTTTTTT
size: NA; V: TRBV28; J: TRBJ2-1; D: TRBD1; CDR3: CASSHGTGVFNEQFF; DNA: TGTGCCAGCAGTCACGGGACAGGGGTTTTCAATGAGCAGTTCTTC
size: NA; V: TRBV29-1; J: TRBJ2-5; D: NA; CDR3: CSVEFGGETQYF; DNA: TGCAGCGTTGAATTTGGCGGAGAGACCCAGTACTTC
size: many; V: TRBV20-1; J: TRBJ1-5; D: TRBD1; CDR3: CSASKDRANQPQHF; DNA: TGCAGTGCCTCGAAGGACAGGGCCAATCAGCCCCAGCATTTT
size: few; V: TRBV29-1; J: TRBJ2-5; D: TRBD2; CDR3: CSVESGEETQYF; DNA: TGCAGCGTTGAAAGCGGGGAGGAGACCCAGTACTTC
size: few; V: TRBV20-1; J: TRBJ2-3; D: TRBD1; CDR3: CSAPPGGATDTQYF; DNA: TGCAGTGCCCCGCCAGGGGGCGCGACAGATACGCAGTATTTT
size: few; V: TRBV6-2/TRBV6-3; J: TRBJ2-5; D: TRBD2; CDR3: CASREGWREQETQYF; DNA: TGTGCCAGCAGGGAAGGGTGGCGGGAGCAAGAGACCCAGTACTTC
size: few; V: TRBV10-3; J: TRBJ1-1; D: NA; CDR3: CAISETLSGNTEAFF; DNA: TGTGCCATCAGTGAGACCCTCTCCGGGAACACTGAAGCTTTCTTT
size: many; V: TRBV4-3; J: TRBJ2-7; D: NA; CDR3: CASSQGAGPYEQYF; DNA: TGCGCCAGCAGCCAGGGGGCAGGGCCCTACGAGCAGTACTTC
size: NA; V: TRBV5-1; J: TRBJ2-3; D: NA; CDR3: CASSFEQPGLTATDTQYF; DNA: TGCGCCAGCAGCTTCGAACAACCGGGACTCACTGCAACAGATACGCAGTATTTT
size: NA; V: TRBV6-1; J: TRBJ2-5; D: NA; CDR3: CASSETLNLETQYF; DNA: TGTGCCAGCAGTGAGACACTCAATCTAGAGACCCAGTACTTC
size: few; V: TRBV6-1; J: TRBJ1-2; D: TRBD1; CDR3: CASSRTGDRGYTF; DNA: TGTGCCAGCAGCCGGACAGGGGATAGGGGCTACACCTTC
size: many; V: TRBV5-1; J: TRBJ1-2; D: NA; CDR3: CASSLEYSTYGYTF; DNA: TGCGCCAGCAGCTTGGAGTACTCTACCTATGGCTACACCTTC
size: NA; V: TRBV6-1; J: TRBJ2-1; D: NA; CDR3: CASSEVVRNNEQFF; DNA: TGTGCCAGCAGTGAAGTTGTTAGGAACAATGAGCAGTTCTTC
size: NA; V: TRBV2; J: TRBJ2-4; D: TRBD1; CDR3: CASSEGTGKGNIQYF; DNA: TGTGCCAGCAGTGAAGGGACAGGGAAAGGAAACATTCAGTACTTC
size: NA; V: TRBV5-6; J: TRBJ2-7; D: NA; CDR3: CASSTGTGGEYF; DNA: TGTGCCAGCAGCACCGGGACCGGAGGGGAGTACTTC